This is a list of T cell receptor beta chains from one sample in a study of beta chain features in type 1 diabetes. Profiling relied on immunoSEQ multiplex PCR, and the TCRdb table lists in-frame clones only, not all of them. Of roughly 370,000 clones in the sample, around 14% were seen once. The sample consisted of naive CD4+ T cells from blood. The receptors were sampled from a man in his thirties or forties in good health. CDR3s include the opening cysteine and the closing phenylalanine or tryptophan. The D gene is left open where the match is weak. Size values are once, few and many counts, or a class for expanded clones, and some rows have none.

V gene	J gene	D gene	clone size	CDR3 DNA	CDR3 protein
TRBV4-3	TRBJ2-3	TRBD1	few	TGCGCCAGCAGCCAAGATCCCGGACAGGGGACAGATACGCAGTATTTT	CASSQDPGQGTDTQYF
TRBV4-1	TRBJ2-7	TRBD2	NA	TGCGCCAGCAGCCCCCTGGGACTAGTGGCCGAGCAGTACTTC	CASSPLGLVAEQYF
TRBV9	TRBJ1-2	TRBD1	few	TGTGCCAGCAGCACCGGACAGGGCTATGGCTACACCTTC	CASSTGQGYGYTF
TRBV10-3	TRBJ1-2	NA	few	TGTGCCATCAGTGGAGAACCCGAGGACTATGGCTACACCTTC	CAISGEPEDYGYTF
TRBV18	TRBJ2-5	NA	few	TGTGCCAGCTCACCGACGGCTAGTCAAGAGACCCAGTACTTC	CASSPTASQETQYF
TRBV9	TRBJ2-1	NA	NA	TGTGCCAGCAGCGTATTATCCAGGGATGAGCAGTTCTTC	CASSVLSRDEQFF
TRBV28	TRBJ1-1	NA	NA	TGTGCCAGCAGTTTGCCCGGAACTGAAGCTTTCTTT	CASSLPGTEAFF
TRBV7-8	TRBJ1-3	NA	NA	TGTGCCAGCAGCTCCCTCGGCCGTTCCGCCTCTGGAAACACCATATATTTT	CASSSLGRSASGNTIYF
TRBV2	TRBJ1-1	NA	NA	TGTGCCAGCAGTGAATTTCAAACTCCGAACACTGAAGCTTTCTTT	CASSEFQTPNTEAFF
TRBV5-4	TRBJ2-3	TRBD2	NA	TGTGCCAGCAGCTTCGGCCTAGCGGGCAGCACAGATACGCAGTATTTT	CASSFGLAGSTDTQYF
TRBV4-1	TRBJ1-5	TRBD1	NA	TGCGCCAGCAGCCTCCAGGGGGTAGGGGGCAATCAGCCCCAGCATTTT	CASSLQGVGGNQPQHF